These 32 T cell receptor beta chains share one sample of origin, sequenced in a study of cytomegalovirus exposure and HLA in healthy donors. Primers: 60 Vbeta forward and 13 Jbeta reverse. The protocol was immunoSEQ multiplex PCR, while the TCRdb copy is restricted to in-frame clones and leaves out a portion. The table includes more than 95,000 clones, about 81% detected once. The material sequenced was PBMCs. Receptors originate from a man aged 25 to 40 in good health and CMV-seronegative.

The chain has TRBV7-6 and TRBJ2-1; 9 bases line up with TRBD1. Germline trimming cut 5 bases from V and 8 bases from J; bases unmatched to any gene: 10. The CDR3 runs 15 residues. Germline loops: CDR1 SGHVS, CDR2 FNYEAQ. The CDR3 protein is CASSLRDRDFDEQFF. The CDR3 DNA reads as TGTGCCAGCAGCCTACGGGACAGGGACTTCGATGAGCAGTTCTTC.

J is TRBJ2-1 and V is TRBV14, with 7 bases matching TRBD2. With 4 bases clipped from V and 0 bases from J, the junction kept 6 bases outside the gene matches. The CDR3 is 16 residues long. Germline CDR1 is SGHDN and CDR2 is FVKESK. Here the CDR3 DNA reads TGTGCCAGCAGCCGTAGCGGGCTTAGCTCCTACAATGAGCAGTTCTTC. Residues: CASSRSGLSSYNEQFF.

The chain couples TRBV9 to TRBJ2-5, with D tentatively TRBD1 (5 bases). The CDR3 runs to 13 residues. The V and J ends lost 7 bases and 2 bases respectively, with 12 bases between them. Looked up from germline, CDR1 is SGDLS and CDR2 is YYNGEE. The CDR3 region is CASGAGQQETQYF. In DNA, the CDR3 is TGTGCCAGCGGGGCAGGTCAACAAGAGACCCAGTACTTC.

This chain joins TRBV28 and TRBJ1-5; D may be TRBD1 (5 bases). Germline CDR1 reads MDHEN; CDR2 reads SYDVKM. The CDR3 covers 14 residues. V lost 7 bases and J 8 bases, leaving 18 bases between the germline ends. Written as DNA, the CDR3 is TGTGCCAGCACCTGGGCAGGGCTGGTTAAGCCCCAGCATTTT. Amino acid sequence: CASTWAGLVKPQHF.

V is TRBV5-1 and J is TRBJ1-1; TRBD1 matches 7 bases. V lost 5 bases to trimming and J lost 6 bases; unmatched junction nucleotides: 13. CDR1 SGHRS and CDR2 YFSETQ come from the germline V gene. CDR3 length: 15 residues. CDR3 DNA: TGCGCCAGCAGGGCTTTGGAGGGGGCAGGCTCTGAAGCTTTCTTT. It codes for CASRALEGAGSEAFF.

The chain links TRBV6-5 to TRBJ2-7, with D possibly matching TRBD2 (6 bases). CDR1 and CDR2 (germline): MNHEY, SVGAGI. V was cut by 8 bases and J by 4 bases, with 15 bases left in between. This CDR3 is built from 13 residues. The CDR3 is CASRSAGKYEQYF. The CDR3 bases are TGTGCCAGCCGTAGTGCGGGAAAGTACGAGCAGTACTTC.

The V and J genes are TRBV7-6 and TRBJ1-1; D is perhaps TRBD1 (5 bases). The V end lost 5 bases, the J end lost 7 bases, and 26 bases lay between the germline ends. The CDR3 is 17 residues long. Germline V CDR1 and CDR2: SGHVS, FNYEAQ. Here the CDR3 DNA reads TGTGCCAGCAGCATTCCGGGAGGGGATGGCCAGGCGAGTGAAGCTTTCTTT. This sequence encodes CASSIPGGDGQASEAFF.

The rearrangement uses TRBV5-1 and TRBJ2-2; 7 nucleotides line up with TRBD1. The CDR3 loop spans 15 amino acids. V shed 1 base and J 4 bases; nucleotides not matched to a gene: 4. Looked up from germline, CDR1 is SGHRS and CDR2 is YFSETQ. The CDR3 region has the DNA TGCGCCAGCAGCTTGAGGGGACAGACCACCGGGGAGCTGTTTTTT. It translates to CASSLRGQTTGELFF.

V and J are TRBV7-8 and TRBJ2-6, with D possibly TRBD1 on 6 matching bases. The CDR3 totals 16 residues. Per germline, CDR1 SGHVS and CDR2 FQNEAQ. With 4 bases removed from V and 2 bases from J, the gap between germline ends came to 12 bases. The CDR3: CASSSGQTPGANVLTF. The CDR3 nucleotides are TGTGCCAGCAGCTCCGGACAGACACCTGGGGCCAACGTCCTGACTTTC.

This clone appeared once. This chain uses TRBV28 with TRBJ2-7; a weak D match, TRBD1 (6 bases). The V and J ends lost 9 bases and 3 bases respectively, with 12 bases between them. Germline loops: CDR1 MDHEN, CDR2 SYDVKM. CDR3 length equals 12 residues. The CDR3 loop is CASNKGDYEQYF. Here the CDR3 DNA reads TGTGCCAGTAACAAGGGGGACTACGAGCAGTACTTC.

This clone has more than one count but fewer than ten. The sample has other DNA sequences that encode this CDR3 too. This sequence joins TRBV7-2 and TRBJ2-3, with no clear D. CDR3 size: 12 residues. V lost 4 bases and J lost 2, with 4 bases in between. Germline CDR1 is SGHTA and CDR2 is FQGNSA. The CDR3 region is CASSSYTDTQYF. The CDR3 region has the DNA TGTGCCAGCAGCTCGTACACAGATACGCAGTATTTT.

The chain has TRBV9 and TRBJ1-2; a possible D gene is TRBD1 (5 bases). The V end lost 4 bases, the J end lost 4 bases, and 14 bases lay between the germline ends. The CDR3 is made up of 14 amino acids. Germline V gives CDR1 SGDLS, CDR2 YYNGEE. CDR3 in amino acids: CASSTLPRAYGYTF. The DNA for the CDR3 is TGTGCCAGCAGCACACTCCCCAGGGCCTATGGCTACACCTTC.

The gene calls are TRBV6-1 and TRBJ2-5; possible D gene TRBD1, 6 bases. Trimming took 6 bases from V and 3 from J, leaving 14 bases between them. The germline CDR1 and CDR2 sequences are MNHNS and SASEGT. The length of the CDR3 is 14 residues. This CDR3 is CASSHRELKETQYF. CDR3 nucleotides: TGTGCCAGCAGCCACAGGGAATTAAAAGAGACCCAGTACTTC.

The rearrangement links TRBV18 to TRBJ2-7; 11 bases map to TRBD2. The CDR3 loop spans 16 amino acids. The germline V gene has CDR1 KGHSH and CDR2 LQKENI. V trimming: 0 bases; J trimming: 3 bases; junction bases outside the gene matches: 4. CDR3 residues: CASSPPGLAAYYEQYF. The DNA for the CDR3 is TGTGCCAGCTCACCACCGGGACTAGCGGCCTACTACGAGCAGTACTTC.

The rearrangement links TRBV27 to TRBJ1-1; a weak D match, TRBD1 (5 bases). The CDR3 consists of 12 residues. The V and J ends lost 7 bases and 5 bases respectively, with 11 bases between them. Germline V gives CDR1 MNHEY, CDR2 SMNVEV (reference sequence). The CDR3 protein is CASNHPGTEAFF. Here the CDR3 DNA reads TGTGCCAGCAATCATCCAGGGACTGAAGCTTTCTTT.

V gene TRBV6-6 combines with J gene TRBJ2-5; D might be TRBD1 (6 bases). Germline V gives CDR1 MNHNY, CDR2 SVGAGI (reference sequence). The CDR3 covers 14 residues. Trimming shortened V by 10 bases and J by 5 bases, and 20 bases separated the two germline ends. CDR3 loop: CATHPRGGAETQYF. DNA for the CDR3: TGTGCCACCCACCCCAGGGGCGGAGCGGAGACCCAGTACTTC.

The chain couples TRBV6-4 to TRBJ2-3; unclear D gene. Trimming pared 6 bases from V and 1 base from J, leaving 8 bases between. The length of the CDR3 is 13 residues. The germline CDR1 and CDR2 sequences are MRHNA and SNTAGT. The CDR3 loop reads CASRPQGTDTQYF. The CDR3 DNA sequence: TGTGCCAGCAGACCCCAGGGCACAGATACGCAGTATTTT.

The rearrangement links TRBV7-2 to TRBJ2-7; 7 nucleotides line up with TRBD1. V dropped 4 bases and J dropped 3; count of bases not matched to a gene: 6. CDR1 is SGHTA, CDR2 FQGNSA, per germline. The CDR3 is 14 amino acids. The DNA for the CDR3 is TGTGCCAGCAGCTATGGACAGGTTCTCTACGAGCAGTACTTC. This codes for CASSYGQVLYEQYF.

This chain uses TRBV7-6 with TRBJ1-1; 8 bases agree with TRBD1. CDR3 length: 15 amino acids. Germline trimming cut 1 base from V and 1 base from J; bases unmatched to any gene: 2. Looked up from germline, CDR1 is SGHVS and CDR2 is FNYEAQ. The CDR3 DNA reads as TGTGCCAGCAGCTTAGGGACAGGGCAGAACACTGAAGCTTTCTTT. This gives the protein CASSLGTGQNTEAFF. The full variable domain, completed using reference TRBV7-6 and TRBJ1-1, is GAGVSQSPRYKVTKRGQDVALRCDPISGHVSLYWYRQALGQGPEFLTYFNYEAQQDKSGLPNDRFSAERPEGSISTLTIQRTEQRDSAMYRCASSLGTGQNTEAFFGQGTRLTVV.

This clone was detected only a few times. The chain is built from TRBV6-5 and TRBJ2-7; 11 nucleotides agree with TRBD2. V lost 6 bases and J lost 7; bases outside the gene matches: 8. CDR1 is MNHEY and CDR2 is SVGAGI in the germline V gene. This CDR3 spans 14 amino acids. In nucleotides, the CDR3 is TGTGCCAGCAGCTTAGCGGGAGGGCCTGGGGAGCAGTACTTC. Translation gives CASSLAGGPGEQYF.

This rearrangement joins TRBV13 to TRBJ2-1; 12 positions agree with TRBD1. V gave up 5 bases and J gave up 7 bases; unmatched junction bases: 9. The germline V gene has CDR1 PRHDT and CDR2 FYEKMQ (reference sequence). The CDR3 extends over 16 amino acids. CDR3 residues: CASSASGTGGYNEQFF. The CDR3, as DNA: TGTGCCAGCAGCGCATCCGGGACAGGGGGCTATAATGAGCAGTTCTTC.

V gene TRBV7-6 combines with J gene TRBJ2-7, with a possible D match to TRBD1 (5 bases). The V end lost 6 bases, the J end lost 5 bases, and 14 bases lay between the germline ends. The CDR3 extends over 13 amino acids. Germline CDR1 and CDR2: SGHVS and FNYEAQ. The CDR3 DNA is TGTGCCAGCAGAGAGTCACAGGCGCACGAGCAGTACTTC. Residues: CASRESQAHEQYF.

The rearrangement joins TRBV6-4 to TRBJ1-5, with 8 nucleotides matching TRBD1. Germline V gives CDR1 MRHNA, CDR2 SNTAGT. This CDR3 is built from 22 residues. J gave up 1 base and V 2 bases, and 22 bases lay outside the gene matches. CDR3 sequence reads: CASSDPGAQPGQGIISNQPQHF. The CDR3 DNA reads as TGTGCCAGCAGTGACCCGGGGGCACAACCAGGACAGGGAATAATCAGCAATCAGCCCCAGCATTTT.

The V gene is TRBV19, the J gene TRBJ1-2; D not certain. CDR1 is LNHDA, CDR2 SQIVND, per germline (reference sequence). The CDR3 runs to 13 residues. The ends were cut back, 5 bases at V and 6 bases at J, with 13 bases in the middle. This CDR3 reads CASSRRSGDGYTF. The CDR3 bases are TGTGCCAGTAGTCGACGGAGCGGTGATGGCTACACCTTC.

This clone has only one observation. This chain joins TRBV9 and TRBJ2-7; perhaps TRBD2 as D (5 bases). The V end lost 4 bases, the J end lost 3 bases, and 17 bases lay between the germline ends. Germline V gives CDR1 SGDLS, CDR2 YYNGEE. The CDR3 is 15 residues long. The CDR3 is CASSLSASRFYEQYF. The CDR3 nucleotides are TGTGCCAGCAGCCTAAGCGCTAGCAGATTCTACGAGCAGTACTTC.

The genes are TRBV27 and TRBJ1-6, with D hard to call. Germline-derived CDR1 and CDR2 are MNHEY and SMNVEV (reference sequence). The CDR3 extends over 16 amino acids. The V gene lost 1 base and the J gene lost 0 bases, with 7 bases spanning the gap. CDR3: CASSLYGSSYNSPLHF. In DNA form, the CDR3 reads TGTGCCAGCAGTTTATATGGGAGCTCCTATAATTCACCCCTCCACTTT.

The CDR3 DNA reads TGCGCCAGCAGCCAAGATCGGTCCCCCGCCTTCTTT. Protein: CASSQDRSPAFF. The V and J genes are TRBV4-3 and TRBJ1-1; no clear D. The germline CDR1 and CDR2 sequences are LGHNA and YSLEER. Trimming took 0 bases from V and 14 from J, leaving 13 bases between them. This CDR3 is 12 amino acids long.

The CDR3 DNA reads as TGCGCCAGCAGCCCCGGGACACTAGCAACTAATGAAAAACTGTTTTTT. Translated, it gives CASSPGTLATNEKLFF. The chain is built from TRBV4-3 and TRBJ1-4; D is perhaps TRBD1 (6 bases). Germline CDR1 LGHNA, CDR2 YSLEER. Trimming left V 4 bases short and J 0 bases short, with 12 bases between. CDR3 length: 16 residues.

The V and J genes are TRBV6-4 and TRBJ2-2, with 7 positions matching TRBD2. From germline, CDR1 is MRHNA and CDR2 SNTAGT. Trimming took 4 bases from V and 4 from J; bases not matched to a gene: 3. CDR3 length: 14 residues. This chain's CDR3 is CASSVSGSTGELFF. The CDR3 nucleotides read TGTGCCAGCAGTGTTAGCGGGTCCACCGGGGAGCTGTTTTTT.

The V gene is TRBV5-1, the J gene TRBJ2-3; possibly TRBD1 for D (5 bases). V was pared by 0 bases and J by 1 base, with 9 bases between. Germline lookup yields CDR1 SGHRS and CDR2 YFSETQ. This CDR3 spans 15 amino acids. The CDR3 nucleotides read TGCGCCAGCAGCTTGGGGGGCGCCCGCACAGATACGCAGTATTTT. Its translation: CASSLGGARTDTQYF. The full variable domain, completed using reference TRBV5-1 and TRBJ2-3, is KAGVTQTPRYLIKTRGQQVTLSCSPISGHRSVSWYQQTPGQGLQFLFEYFSETQRNKGNFPGRFSGRQFSNSRSEMNVSTLELGDSALYLCASSLGGARTDTQYFGPGTRLTVL.

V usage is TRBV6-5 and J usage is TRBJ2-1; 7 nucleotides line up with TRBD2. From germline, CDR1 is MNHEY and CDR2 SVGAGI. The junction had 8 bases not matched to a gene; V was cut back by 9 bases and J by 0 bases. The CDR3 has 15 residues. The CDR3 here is CASNRGESSYNEQFF. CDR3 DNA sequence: TGTGCCAGTAACCGGGGGGAGAGCTCCTACAATGAGCAGTTCTTC.

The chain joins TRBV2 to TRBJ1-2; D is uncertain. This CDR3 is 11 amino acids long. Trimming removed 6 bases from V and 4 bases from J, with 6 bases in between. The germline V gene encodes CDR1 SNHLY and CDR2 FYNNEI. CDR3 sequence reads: CASRRSYGYTF. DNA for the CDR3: TGTGCCAGCAGGAGGAGCTATGGCTACACCTTC.